This T cell receptor (beta chain) was identified in a study of blood T cell repertoires in COVID-19. Trimming at V came to 4 bases and at J to 9 bases, leaving 6 bases not matched to a gene. The CDR3 has 14 amino acids. The germline gives CDR1 SGHNT, CDR2 YENEEA. This table comes from immunoSEQ multiplex PCR, and its TCRdb copy is limited to in-frame clones, with some not included. This repertoire shows more than 300,000 clones, roughly 89% found once; its top ten account for less than 9.5%. The chain has TRBV11-3 and TRBJ2-1; 10 bases map to TRBD2. Sequencing used PBMCs or T cells enriched from blood (not recorded which). The receptor comes from a woman aged 25 to 39 who had recovered from COVID-19. The CDR3 loop is CASSSLAGVGEQFF. The CDR3 DNA sequence: TGTGCCAGCAGCTCTCTAGCGGGAGTTGGTGAGCAGTTCTTC.